These 23 T cell receptor beta chains were sequenced from one sample in a study of shared clonotypes between healthy human individuals. Some clones are missing from TCRdb's copy, which holds only in-frame ones; the method was immunoSEQ multiplex PCR. Altogether millions of clones are present, more than 90% being singletons, with the ten largest covering around 0.14%. Sequenced: naive CD4+ T cells sorted from blood. Stated subset: CD45RA+ positively selected. The source of these receptors is a man aged 18 to 30 in good health.

This chain connects TRBV25-1 to TRBJ2-6; 10 bases match TRBD1. From germline, CDR1 is MGHDK and CDR2 SYGVNS. J was trimmed by 0 bases and V by 6 bases; bases with no gene match: 5. The CDR3 has 17 residues. CDR3 bases: TGTGCCAGCAGCCGGACAGGGGGGCCCTCTGGGGCCAACGTCCTGACTTTC. Translation gives CASSRTGGPSGANVLTF.

This clone was observed once. This chain joins TRBV10-3 and TRBJ2-3; D possibly matches TRBD1 or TRBD2 (5 bases each). V lost 7 bases and J lost 2, with 13 bases in between. CDR3 length equals 14 residues. Germline V gene sequence: CDR1 ENHRY, CDR2 SYGVKD. In DNA, the CDR3 is TGTGCCATCAATACCGGGACCAACACAGATACGCAGTATTTT. Translation gives CAINTGTNTDTQYF.

As concerns this clone: Additional DNA sequences in this sample encode the identical CDR3. This chain uses TRBV6-5 with TRBJ2-7, with D possibly TRBD1 on 6 matching bases. Between the trimmed V and J ends, which lost 0 bases and 2 bases, there was a span of 8 bases. The CDR3 sequence is 14 residues long. Per the germline V gene, CDR1 is MNHEY and CDR2 is SVGAGI. The DNA for the CDR3 is TGTGCCAGCAGTTACTCACAGGGTCCCTACGAGCAGTACTTC. Its translation: CASSYSQGPYEQYF.

J is TRBJ2-1 and V is TRBV18; 14 bases are shared with TRBD2. CDR3 size: 17 residues. The trim removed 4 bases at V and 6 bases at J, leaving 8 bases unmatched. Germline V lookup: CDR1 KGHSH, CDR2 LQKENI. CDR3 region: CASSQGTSGSGVNEQFF. In DNA, the CDR3 is TGTGCCAGCTCACAGGGGACTAGCGGGAGCGGGGTCAATGAGCAGTTCTTC.

This chain links TRBV28 with TRBJ1-5, with D possibly being TRBD1 (5 bases). Trimming left V 5 bases short and J 0 bases short, with 14 bases between. The CDR3 covers 16 residues. CDR1 is MDHEN and CDR2 is SYDVKM in the germline V gene. This chain's CDR3 is CASSPHRIYSNQPQHF. DNA of the CDR3: TGTGCCAGCAGTCCCCACAGGATATATAGCAATCAGCCCCAGCATTTT.

Comment on this clone: The junction and the germline gene differ at one end; a read error may be behind it. The genes are TRBV7-7 and TRBJ2-1; 16 nucleotides align to TRBD2. The CDR3 spans 16 residues. The germline V gene has CDR1 SSHAT and CDR2 FNYEAQ (reference sequence). The CDR3 region has the DNA TGTGCTAGCAGCCCGGGACTAGCGGGGGGGCCGGGTGAGCAGTTCTTC. This translates into CASSPGLAGGPGEQFF. The complete variable domain, with remaining parts taken from reference TRBV7-7 and TRBJ2-1, reads GAGVSQSPRYKVTKRGQDVTLRCDPISSHATLYWYQQALGQGPEFLTYFNYEAQPDKSGLPSDRFSAERPEGSISTLTIQRTEQRDSAMYRCASSPGLAGGPGEQFFGPGTRLTVL.

The chain employs TRBV7-3 and TRBJ2-7, with a possible D match to TRBD2 (5 bases). Trimming left V 1 base short and J 6 bases short, with 10 bases between. The CDR3 is made up of 13 amino acids. In germline, CDR1 is SGHTA, CDR2 FQGTGA. This CDR3 reads CASSLNQAGEQYF. CDR3 in DNA: TGTGCCAGCAGCTTAAACCAGGCGGGCGAGCAGTACTTC.

The genes are TRBV30 and TRBJ2-7, with 9 bases lining up with TRBD1. Per the germline V gene, CDR1 is GTSNPN and CDR2 is SVGIG (reference sequence). This CDR3 has 15 residues. J was trimmed by 2 bases and V by 4 bases; bases with no gene match: 9. CDR3 nucleotide sequence: TGTGCCTGGACCGGGACAGGGTTCCCGACCTACGAGCAGTACTTC. Its protein is CAWTGTGFPTYEQYF.

Note on this clone: At one boundary the junction diverges from the germline segment, which might be a read error. The chain is built from TRBV5-1 and TRBJ2-7; D is possibly TRBD1 (5 bases). The CDR3 extends over 13 amino acids. Germline-derived CDR1 and CDR2 are SGHRS and YFSETQ. DNA for the CDR3: TGCGCCAGCAGAGGGGAACTCTCCAACGAGCAGTACTTC. It is translated as CASRGELSNEQYF.

This clone was observed once. The chain carries TRBV13 and TRBJ1-3, with D maybe TRBD1 (6 bases). The CDR3 extends over 16 amino acids. Trimming cost V 5 bases and J 0 bases, with 14 bases left between them. CDR1 and CDR2 from the germline V gene are PRHDT and FYEKMQ (reference sequence). The CDR3 nucleotides are TGTGCCAGCAGCAAACAGGGACTGAACTCTGGAAACACCATATATTTT. It encodes CASSKQGLNSGNTIYF.

The rearrangement links TRBV5-6 to TRBJ1-2; 8 bases align to TRBD1. Germline lookup yields CDR1 SGHDT and CDR2 YYEEEE. The CDR3 is 14 amino acids. Unmatched junction bases numbered 3, after V lost 2 bases and J lost 3 bases. The chain's CDR3 is CASSFSGGYYGYTF. CDR3 in DNA: TGTGCCAGCAGCTTCTCAGGGGGCTACTATGGCTACACCTTC.

V usage is TRBV6-5 and J usage is TRBJ2-1; 9 positions agree with TRBD2. Per germline, CDR1 MNHEY and CDR2 SVGAGI. Germline trimming cut 0 bases from V and 12 bases from J; bases unmatched to any gene: 9. The length of the CDR3 is 15 residues. The CDR3 loop reads CASSYSRLAGIRQFF. The DNA of the CDR3 is TGTGCCAGCAGTTACTCGAGGCTAGCGGGGATACGGCAGTTCTTC.

The chain recombines TRBV19 with TRBJ1-2; D not resolved. The CDR3 extends over 14 amino acids. The V end lost 0 bases, the J end lost 4 bases, and 9 bases lay between the germline ends. Germline-derived CDR1 and CDR2 are LNHDA and SQIVND (reference sequence). The CDR3 reads CASSIEDRGYGYTF. For the CDR3, the DNA is TGTGCCAGTAGTATAGAGGACCGAGGCTATGGCTACACCTTC.

Notes on this clone: This specimen includes other DNA sequences encoding the same CDR3. The chain has TRBV2 and TRBJ2-2, with TRBD1 matching over 8 bases. The V segment lost 6 bases and the J segment 5 bases; nucleotides outside the gene matches: 2. CDR3 length: 13 residues. Germline values: CDR1 SNHLY, CDR2 FYNNEI. CDR3 coding DNA: TGTGCCAGCAGGGGGACAGGTACCGGGGAGCTGTTTTTT. It specifies CASRGTGTGELFF.

The V call is TRBV25-1, the J call TRBJ1-2, with 9 bases matching TRBD1. Germline V gene sequence: CDR1 MGHDK, CDR2 SYGVNS. V lost 5 bases and J lost 2; bases outside the gene matches: 3. CDR3 length: 14 residues. Written as DNA, the CDR3 is TGTGCCAGCAGTAGCACAGGGGGCAACTATGGCTACACCTTC. Translated, it gives CASSSTGGNYGYTF.

The V and J genes are TRBV5-4 and TRBJ2-7, with 12 bases that match TRBD2. This CDR3 region has 16 residues. J gave up 7 bases and V 0 bases, and 8 bases lay outside the gene matches. CDR1 SGHNT and CDR2 YYREEE come from the germline V gene (reference sequence). The CDR3 bases are TGTGCCAGCAGCTTGGTGCTAGCGGGAGGGCCTCGGGAGCAGTACTTC. Its protein product is CASSLVLAGGPREQYF.

The chain employs TRBV5-1 and TRBJ1-4, with 7 bases lining up with TRBD1. In germline, CDR1 is SGHRS, CDR2 YFSETQ. The CDR3 extends over 15 amino acids. V was clipped by 0 bases and J by 5 bases; unmatched bases: 4. CDR3 DNA: TGCGCCAGCAGCTTGGCGGGACAGAAAAATGAAAAACTGTTTTTT. Protein: CASSLAGQKNEKLFF. Full variable domain (rest looked up from reference TRBV5-1 and TRBJ1-4): KAGVTQTPRYLIKTRGQQVTLSCSPISGHRSVSWYQQTPGQGLQFLFEYFSETQRNKGNFPGRFSGRQFSNSRSEMNVSTLELGDSALYLCASSLAGQKNEKLFFGSGTQLSVL.

The rearrangement links TRBV18 to TRBJ2-4; 11 nucleotides agree with TRBD1. This CDR3 contains 15 residues. CDR1 and CDR2 from the germline V gene are KGHSH and LQKENI. The ends lost 3 bases at V and 7 bases at J; junction bases unmatched: 5. The CDR3 bases are TGTGCCAGCTCACCGGGACAGGGGGATCAGAACATTCAGTACTTC. Its translation is CASSPGQGDQNIQYF.

The rearrangement joins TRBV7-8 to TRBJ2-7, with 8 bases lining up with TRBD2. The CDR3 runs 17 residues. CDR1 and CDR2 from the germline V gene are SGHVS and FQNEAQ. V trimming: 5 bases; J trimming: 1 base; junction bases outside the gene matches: 13. The CDR3 nucleotides are TGTGCCAGCAGCCCTTTAGGGAGCGGGGGATTGTCCTACGAGCAGTACTTC. As protein: CASSPLGSGGLSYEQYF. Full variable domain (missing parts from reference TRBV7-8 and TRBJ2-7): GAGVSQSPRYKVAKRGQDVALRCDPISGHVSLFWYQQALGQGPEFLTYFQNEAQLDKSGLPSDRFFAERPEGSVSTLKIQRTQQEDSAVYLCASSPLGSGGLSYEQYFGPGTRLTVT.

This chain links TRBV9 with TRBJ2-3, with a tentative D call TRBD1 (6 bases). The CDR3 consists of 14 residues. Trimming left V 4 bases short and J 5 bases short, with 14 bases between. Germline assignment: CDR1 SGDLS and CDR2 YYNGEE. The CDR3 region has the DNA TGTGCCAGCAGCATACAGGGTAATGAAGATACGCAGTATTTT. This codes for CASSIQGNEDTQYF.

V is TRBV7-2 and J is TRBJ2-5; D gene uncertain. The length of the CDR3 is 12 residues. V was shortened by 2 bases and J by 4 bases, with 5 bases between the two germline ends. CDR1 SGHTA and CDR2 FQGNSA come from the germline V gene. This CDR3 is CASSLRIETQYF. CDR3 DNA: TGTGCCAGCAGCTTAAGAATAGAGACCCAGTACTTC.

This CDR3 reads CASSSPGRGKRVSYEQYF. CDR3 coding DNA: TGTGCCAGCAGCTCTCCCGGACGGGGGAAGCGAGTGTCCTACGAGCAGTACTTC. This sequence joins TRBV11-2 and TRBJ2-5; TRBD2 might be the D (6 bases). The J call may be wrong; the DNA end is better matched by TRBJ2-7. The CDR3 runs 18 residues. The germline V gene encodes CDR1 SGHAT and CDR2 FQNNGV.

This clone was recorded only once. The chain is built from TRBV7-6 and TRBJ2-5; D is perhaps TRBD2 (6 bases). V was pared by 3 bases and J by 2 bases, with 7 bases between. Germline CDR1 SGHVS, CDR2 FNYEAQ. This CDR3 has 13 amino acids. In nucleotides, the CDR3 is TGTGCCAGCAGCTTGCGGGATCAAGAGACCCAGTACTTC. Translation: CASSLRDQETQYF.